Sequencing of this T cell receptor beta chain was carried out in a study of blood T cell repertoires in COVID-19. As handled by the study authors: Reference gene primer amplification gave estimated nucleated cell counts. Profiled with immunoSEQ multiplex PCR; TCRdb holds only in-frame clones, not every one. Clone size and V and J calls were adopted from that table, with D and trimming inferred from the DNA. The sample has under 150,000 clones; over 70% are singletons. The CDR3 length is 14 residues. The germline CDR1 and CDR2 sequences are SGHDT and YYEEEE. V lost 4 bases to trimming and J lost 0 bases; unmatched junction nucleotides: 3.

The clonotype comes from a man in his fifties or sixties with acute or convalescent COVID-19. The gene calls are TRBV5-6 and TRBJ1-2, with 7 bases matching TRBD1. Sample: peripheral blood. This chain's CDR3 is CASSGGQANYGYTF. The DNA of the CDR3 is TGTGCCAGCAGCGGCGGACAGGCTAACTATGGCTACACCTTC.